These T cell receptor beta chains were read from a single sample in a study of blood T cell repertoires in COVID-19. The assay was immunoSEQ multiplex PCR, and TCRdb's table has in-frame clones only and misses some. The sample contains about 140,000 clones, 88% of which appear only once. Sequenced input: peripheral blood. Receptors were obtained from a woman aged 45 to 65 with acute or convalescent COVID-19. Each CDR3 is given with its conserved first and last residue. The order of the fields is V gene, clone size, D gene, J gene, CDR3 DNA, CDR3 protein. D genes are given only for firm matches. For some rows the clone size is stated as once, few or many, or as a class when expanded; others skip it.

>TRBV9|NA|NA|TRBJ1-3
TGTGCCAGCAGCCCCCCCCCGAGTGGAAACACCATATATTTT
CASSPPPSGNTIYF
>TRBV27|NA|TRBD1|TRBJ2-6
TGTGCCAGCAGTTTTGGGGCAGGGGGTGGGGCCAACGTCCTGACTTTC
CASSFGAGGGANVLTF
>TRBV9|NA|TRBD1|TRBJ2-1
TGTGCCAGCAGCGTAGATCCAGGGGGATCCTACAATGAGCAGTTCTTC
CASSVDPGGSYNEQFF
>TRBV5-1|NA|TRBD2|TRBJ2-5
TGCGCCAGCAGCCTACCAGCGGGAGGAGAGACCCAGTACTTC
CASSLPAGGETQYF
>TRBV19|NA|NA|TRBJ2-3
TGTGCCAGTAGTAACCGGGCAGATACGCAGTATTTT
CASSNRADTQYF
>TRBV7-9|NA|NA|TRBJ1-1
TGTGCCAGCAGCTTGAAAACTCCCGAAGCTTTCTTT
CASSLKTPEAFF
>TRBV2|NA|TRBD1|TRBJ1-1
TGTGCCACATTGGGACAGGGGGTTACTGAAGCTTTCTTT
CATLGQGVTEAFF
>TRBV3-1/TRBV3-2|NA|NA|TRBJ1-2
TGTGCCAGCAGCCACGGGAGCCCTTATGGCTACACCTTC
CASSHGSPYGYTF
>TRBV7-9|few|NA|TRBJ1-1
TGTGCCAGCAGCTTACCTATCAGGGAGGACACTGAAGCTTTCTTT
CASSLPIREDTEAFF
>TRBV5-4|NA|NA|TRBJ2-5
TGTGCCAGCAGCTTGAACAGGGACGGAGAGACCCAGTACTTC
CASSLNRDGETQYF
>TRBV12-3/TRBV12-4|NA|TRBD1|TRBJ1-5
TGTGCCAGCAGCTCGGGACAGGGAGGACCCCAGCATTTT
CASSSGQGGPQHF
>TRBV14|NA|TRBD1|TRBJ2-7
TGTGCCAGCAGCGGACAGGGCTTGGTCTCCTACGAGCAGTACTTC
CASSGQGLVSYEQYF
>TRBV5-6|NA|TRBD1|TRBJ1-5
TGTGCCAGCAGCATAGGACAGGGCCGGCAGCCCCAGCATTTT
CASSIGQGRQPQHF
>TRBV5-1|once|TRBD2|TRBJ2-5
TGCGCCAGCAGCGGGGGGGTCACAACAGAGACCCAGTACTTC
CASSGGVTTETQYF
>TRBV29-1|NA|TRBD1|TRBJ1-1
TGCAGCGTGCTTCAGGGGGGCACTGAAGCTTTCTTT
CSVLQGGTEAFF
>TRBV5-1|NA|TRBD2|TRBJ2-7
TGCGCCAGCAGCTTGGAACTAGCGGGATCCTACGAGCAGTACTTC
CASSLELAGSYEQYF
>TRBV29-1|NA|NA|TRBJ1-1
TGCAGCCAAATGTCGGGAACTGAAGCTTTCTTT
CSQMSGTEAFF
>TRBV2|NA|NA|TRBJ2-7
TGTGCCAGCGGAGGACAGTTCTACGAGCAGTACTTC
CASGGQFYEQYF
>TRBV4-1|NA|TRBD2|TRBJ2-1
TGCGCCAGCAGCCAAGCTAGCGGCACAAGCTCCTACAATGAGCAGTTCTTC
CASSQASGTSSYNEQFF
>TRBV19|NA|NA|TRBJ2-7
TGTGCCAGTAGTTCCAGGGGTCGTTCCTACGAGCAGTACTTC
CASSSRGRSYEQYF
>TRBV30|once|TRBD1|TRBJ1-5
TGTGCCTGGAACAGGGGCGCAGGTCAGCCCCAGCATTTT
CAWNRGAGQPQHF
>TRBV11-2|NA|NA|TRBJ1-2
TGTGCCAGCAGCCCGCATATGTCGGCGGCGGAATACTATGGCTACACCTTC
CASSPHMSAAEYYGYTF
>TRBV28|NA|NA|TRBJ1-2
TGTGCCAGCAGTCCAACTGGGGGCCCTTTCTATGGCTACACCTTC
CASSPTGGPFYGYTF
>TRBV24-1|NA|TRBD1|TRBJ1-2
TGTGCCACCACCGGAGGACAGGGAGATGGCTACACCTTC
CATTGGQGDGYTF
>TRBV30|NA|NA|TRBJ1-1
TGTGCCTGGAGTGTACAGGTAAAAACTGAAGCTTTCTTT
CAWSVQVKTEAFF
>TRBV18|NA|TRBD1|TRBJ1-3
TGTGCCAGCTCACCCAGAGGACAGGGGTCGTCTGGAAACACCATATATTTT
CASSPRGQGSSGNTIYF
>TRBV15|NA|TRBD1|TRBJ1-5
TGTGCCACCAGCAGAGGGCAGGGGGCAAATCAGCCCCAGCATTTT
CATSRGQGANQPQHF
>TRBV10-3|NA|NA|TRBJ1-1
TGTGCCATCAGTCAGGCAGGGATGAACACTGAAGCTTTCTTT
CAISQAGMNTEAFF
>TRBV3-1/TRBV3-2|NA|NA|TRBJ2-2
TGTGCCAGCAGCCCGCAGGGGACCGGGGAGCTGTTTTTT
CASSPQGTGELFF
>TRBV18|NA|NA|TRBJ1-1
TGTGCCAGCTCACCACAGGGGCAGAACACTGAAGCTTTCTTT
CASSPQGQNTEAFF
>TRBV5-6|NA|NA|TRBJ1-6
TGTGCCAGCAGCCATGACTATTCACCCCTCCACTTT
CASSHDYSPLHF
>TRBV10-3|NA|NA|TRBJ2-5
TGTGCCATCGGCGGGAACGGAGAGACCCAGTACTTC
CAIGGNGETQYF
>TRBV15|NA|NA|TRBJ2-1
TGTGCCACCAGCACCCGCTCAGGGTTCTCCTACAATGAGCAGTTCTTC
CATSTRSGFSYNEQFF
>TRBV3-1/TRBV3-2|NA|NA|TRBJ1-2
TGTGCCAGCAGCCACGGCGGAGCTAACTATGGCTACACCTTC
CASSHGGANYGYTF
>TRBV4-2|once|TRBD1|TRBJ1-2
TGTGCCAGCAGCCACCTGGACAGGGGGGACTATGGCTACACCTTC
CASSHLDRGDYGYTF
>TRBV27|NA|TRBD2|TRBJ2-5
TGTGCCAGTGCACTAGCGGGGGGGCCGGAGACCCAGTACTTC
CASALAGGPETQYF
>TRBV5-1|once|TRBD2|TRBJ2-3
TGCGCCAGCAGAGAGTCTCTAGCGGGACTCGGGGCGCAGTATTTT
CASRESLAGLGAQYF
>TRBV9|NA|TRBD1|TRBJ1-3
TGTGCCAGCAGCGGTACAGGGGCGAGCTCTGGAAACACCATATATTTT
CASSGTGASSGNTIYF
>TRBV5-6|NA|TRBD1|TRBJ1-5
TGTGCCAGCAGCTTGGGACAGGGGATGGGCCAGCCCCAGCATTTT
CASSLGQGMGQPQHF
>TRBV12-5|NA|TRBD1|TRBJ1-5
TGTGCTAGTGGTTTGGGACAGGGTGGCTATGGTCAGCCCCAGCATTTT
CASGLGQGGYGQPQHF
>TRBV7-9|NA|TRBD1|TRBJ2-7
TGTGCCAGCAGCGCAGCCGGGACAGGGCACGAGCAGTACTTC
CASSAAGTGHEQYF
>TRBV12-5|NA|TRBD2|TRBJ2-2
TGTGCTAGTGGGCACCTGGGACTAGCGGGAGATAGAACCGGGGAGCTGTTTTTT
CASGHLGLAGDRTGELFF
>TRBV6-6|NA|TRBD1|TRBJ1-3
TGTGCCAGCAGTTTTGACAGGGCTGGAAACACCATATATTTT
CASSFDRAGNTIYF
>TRBV19|NA|NA|TRBJ2-5
TGTGCCAGTAGTATCCCCAATCGAGGGGAGACCCAGTACTTC
CASSIPNRGETQYF
>TRBV7-6|NA|TRBD1|TRBJ1-5
TGTGCCAGCAGCGCCCTAGGGGGACAGGGAAGGAATCAGCCCCAGCATTTT
CASSALGGQGRNQPQHF
>TRBV19|NA|NA|TRBJ1-3
TGTGCCAGTACCATGACAGCCAACTCTGGAAACACCATATATTTT
CASTMTANSGNTIYF
>TRBV24-1|NA|TRBD2|TRBJ2-1
TGTGCCACCAGTGATCATGGACTAGCGGGGGGGCTGCGTGAGCAGTTCTTC
CATSDHGLAGGLREQFF
>TRBV15|NA|TRBD2|TRBJ2-5
TGTGCCACCAGCAGCTTAGCGGGACCCCAAGAGACCCAGTACTTC
CATSSLAGPQETQYF
>TRBV5-1|NA|TRBD2|TRBJ2-3
TGCGCCAGCAGCTTGAGGCTTGGCGGGAGTGGTAGCACAGATACGCAGTATTTT
CASSLRLGGSGSTDTQYF
>TRBV25-1|NA|TRBD2|TRBJ2-1
TGTGCCAGCACGAGGGAAGCGGGGGGGCAGTTCTTC
CASTREAGGQFF
>TRBV12-3/TRBV12-4|NA|NA|TRBJ2-2
TGTGCCAGCAGTCCTAGTATGGGGGAGCTGTTTTTT
CASSPSMGELFF
>TRBV28|NA|TRBD1|TRBJ1-4
TGTGCCAGCAGTCCTCCGGGACAGGGGCCCTCGAGGTGGTTTTTT
CASSPPGQGPSRWFF
>TRBV11-2|NA|TRBD1|TRBJ1-1
TGTGCCAGCAGCATCCGACAGGGGATAGCCGACACTGAAGCTTTCTTT
CASSIRQGIADTEAFF
>TRBV20-1|NA|TRBD1|TRBJ1-1
TGCAGTGCTAGTATATCACCGGGACAGGGAATAGCCCACACTGAAGCTTTCTTT
CSASISPGQGIAHTEAFF
>TRBV11-2|NA|NA|TRBJ1-1
TGTGCCAGCAGACGAGGGGGGAACACTGAAGCTTTCTTT
CASRRGGNTEAFF